Listed here are 16 T cell receptor beta chains from one sample, sequenced in a study of a mutant IDH1 vaccine in newly diagnosed glioma. Time point reported: week 35, safety follow-up. Vaccine doses each comprised 300 ug of mutant IDH1 20-mer peptide, with topical imiquimod. These receptors are not linked to any known antigen. Profiling relied on immunoSEQ multiplex PCR, and the TCRdb table lists in-frame clones only, not all of them. The sample includes tens of thousands of clones, about 88% seen only once; the top ten take roughly 5%. Sequenced material: PBMCs, taken from a glioma patient whose treatment included an IDH1 peptide vaccine. These receptors came from a woman in her thirties or forties with glioma.

The rearrangement uses TRBV7-9 and TRBJ2-5; no reliable D call. The CDR3 consists of 13 residues. V lost 1 base and J 5 bases, leaving 8 bases between the germline ends. Per the germline V gene, CDR1 is SEHNR and CDR2 is FQNEAQ (reference sequence). In nucleotides, the CDR3 is TGTGCCAGCAGCTTAGAGGGTCGGGAGACCCAGTACTTC. This gives the protein CASSLEGRETQYF.

The rearrangement uses TRBV7-3 and TRBJ1-3, with 9 nucleotides matching TRBD1. With 5 bases clipped from V and 4 bases from J, the junction kept 3 bases outside the gene matches. The CDR3 has 14 amino acids. Germline V lookup: CDR1 SGHTA, CDR2 FQGTGA. The chain's CDR3 is CASSPGTGGNTIYF. CDR3 nucleotides: TGTGCCAGCAGCCCAGGGACAGGGGGAAACACCATATATTTT.

The chain links TRBV6-5 to TRBJ2-1, with a possible D match to TRBD1 (8 bases). The CDR3 runs to 15 residues. CDR1 is MNHEY and CDR2 is SVGAGI in the germline V gene. Trimming removed 6 bases at V and 4 bases at J, with 16 bases between. The CDR3 protein is CASRRTGRVYNEQFF. The CDR3 DNA is TGTGCCAGCAGGAGGACAGGGAGGGTATACAATGAGCAGTTCTTC.

V gene TRBV7-9 combines with J gene TRBJ2-7, with TRBD2 matching 13 bases. Trimming removed 5 bases from V and 1 base from J; junction bases left unmatched: 8. Germline V gene data show CDR1 as SEHNR and CDR2 as FQNEAQ (reference sequence). The CDR3 extends over 17 amino acids. The CDR3 sequence is CASSPRLAGGPSYEQYF. The CDR3 bases are TGTGCCAGCAGCCCAAGACTAGCGGGGGGACCTTCCTACGAGCAGTACTTC.

The rearrangement joins TRBV7-9 to TRBJ2-2, with no clear D. Germline CDR1 and CDR2: SEHNR and FQNEAQ (reference sequence). V lost 1 base, J lost 3 bases, and 3 bases lay in between. The length of the CDR3 is 13 residues. In DNA, the CDR3 is TGTGCCAGCAGCTTAGAGGACACCGGGGAGCTGTTTTTT. Translated, it gives CASSLEDTGELFF.

The V call is TRBV6-5, the J call TRBJ1-1; D may be TRBD1 (5 bases). The ends were cut back, 0 bases at V and 0 bases at J, with 5 bases in the middle. This CDR3 comprises 14 residues. The germline CDR1 and CDR2 sequences are MNHEY and SVGAGI. The DNA of the CDR3 is TGTGCCAGCAGTTACTCGACAGTGAACACTGAAGCTTTCTTT. It specifies CASSYSTVNTEAFF.

V is TRBV7-9 and J is TRBJ1-4; 7 bases map to TRBD1. With V trimmed by 5 bases and J by 5 bases, 5 bases remained unmatched. This CDR3 spans 14 amino acids. Germline CDR1 reads SEHNR; CDR2 reads FQNEAQ (reference sequence). CDR3 DNA sequence: TGTGCCAGCAGCGTCGGGACAGTAAATGAAAAACTGTTTTTT. It is translated as CASSVGTVNEKLFF.

With regard to this clone: Other DNA sequences in this specimen translate into the identical CDR3. Here the CDR3 DNA reads TGTGCCAGCAGTTATAGCAATCAGCCCCAGCATTTT. It codes for CASSYSNQPQHF. The chain joins TRBV7-9 to TRBJ1-5; no definite D call. CDR3 size: 12 residues. The ends were cut back, 6 bases at V and 0 bases at J, with 3 bases in the middle. Germline CDR1 and CDR2: SEHNR and FQNEAQ (reference sequence).

The rearrangement links TRBV4-3 to TRBJ2-6; D not resolved. Germline V lookup: CDR1 LGHNA, CDR2 YSLEER. The CDR3 runs 16 residues. V was shortened by 2 bases and J by 0 bases, with 8 bases between the two germline ends. Here the CDR3 DNA reads TGCGCCAGCAGCCAATTTACAGACTCTGGGGCCAACGTCCTGACTTTC. Protein: CASSQFTDSGANVLTF.

The chain links TRBV7-9 to TRBJ2-1, with 8 bases aligning to TRBD1. This CDR3 region has 17 residues. CDR1 is SEHNR, CDR2 FQNEAQ, per germline (reference sequence). V trimming: 1 base; J trimming: 2 bases; junction bases outside the gene matches: 7. The CDR3 DNA reads as TGTGCCAGCAGCTTAGGTCTGTTGACAGGGGCCTACAATGAGCAGTTCTTC. It codes for CASSLGLLTGAYNEQFF.

The genes are TRBV5-1 and TRBJ2-7, with 12 bases fitting TRBD2. Germline V gene lookup returns CDR1 SGHRS and CDR2 YFSETQ. CDR3 length equals 17 residues. With 0 bases clipped from V and 0 bases from J, the junction kept 4 bases outside the gene matches. In nucleotides, the CDR3 is TGCGCCAGCAGCTTGGGGGCTAGCGGGAGGGCCTCCTACGAGCAGTACTTC. Protein sequence: CASSLGASGRASYEQYF.

The chain recombines TRBV19 with TRBJ2-3; weak D call: TRBD2 (7 bases). This CDR3 comprises 14 residues. Per germline, CDR1 LNHDA and CDR2 SQIVND (reference sequence). V dropped 3 bases and J dropped 4 bases, with 11 bases sitting between them. Here the CDR3 reads CASSIGGGADTQYF. CDR3 nucleotide sequence: TGTGCCAGTAGTATCGGCGGGGGCGCAGATACGCAGTATTTT.

The chain has TRBV19 and TRBJ1-3, with D perhaps matching TRBD1 (5 bases). From germline, CDR1 is LNHDA and CDR2 SQIVND (reference sequence). The V end lost 7 bases, the J end lost 0 bases, and 19 bases lay between the germline ends. This CDR3 comprises 17 residues. The CDR3 reads CASTGTEERYSGNTIYF. The DNA for the CDR3 is TGTGCCAGTACCGGGACGGAGGAGCGATACTCTGGAAACACCATATATTTT.

The rearrangement links TRBV5-1 to TRBJ2-7; the match to TRBD1 covers 9 bases. Germline V gives CDR1 SGHRS, CDR2 YFSETQ. After removal of 2 bases from V and 5 bases from J, the junction contained 8 bases not matched to a gene. The CDR3 has 15 amino acids. CDR3 in DNA: TGCGCCAGCAGCTTAAACGGGACAGGGTTCGACGAGCAGTACTTC. It codes for CASSLNGTGFDEQYF.

In its sample, this clone was seen a few times. The chain has TRBV19 and TRBJ1-2; no clear D gene. V was pared by 3 bases and J by 4 bases, with 15 bases between. CDR1 is LNHDA, CDR2 SQIVND, per germline (reference sequence). This CDR3 spans 15 amino acids. The CDR3 sequence: CASSIPSTAVYGYTF. In DNA, the CDR3 is TGTGCCAGTAGTATCCCCTCTACAGCCGTCTATGGCTACACCTTC.

This clone was counted only a few times. V and J are TRBV27 and TRBJ2-7; D is possibly TRBD2 (5 bases). The CDR3 spans 15 residues. In germline, CDR1 is MNHEY, CDR2 SMNVEV (reference sequence). V was trimmed by 0 bases and J by 0 bases, leaving 9 bases between them. The CDR3 bases are TGTGCCAGCAGTTTATCCCTCCGGGGCTCCTACGAGCAGTACTTC. This translates into CASSLSLRGSYEQYF.